The T cell receptor beta chain described here comes from a study of T cells after yellow fever vaccination. As to this clonotype: The target antigen is unknown.

Whole-study findings and limits: In post-booster samples, most primary-vaccination clones reappeared (about 96% CD4, 70% to 90% CD8).

In making TCR cDNA, 5'RACE template switching added a universal primer site and UMIs to it. TCRdb called the 5' RACE reads again in MiXCR, with one record for every CDR3 protein. The profile shows some 300,000 distinct CDR3 sequences, around 8.6% of them singletons. CDR1 is SGDLS, CDR2 YYNGEE, per germline. CDR3 length: 14 residues. V lost 0 bases, J lost 6 bases, and 13 bases lay in between. The sequence was obtained from a man aged 18-30 years who received the YFV17D yellow fever vaccine. The source was CD4+ T cells sorted from PBMCs, collected 5 days after the yellow fever booster vaccination. The chain is built from TRBV9 and TRBJ2-7; possible D gene TRBD2, 5 bases. The chain's CDR3 is CASSVGTWATEQYF. The CDR3 DNA sequence: TGTGCCAGCAGCGTAGGGACTTGGGCAACCGAGCAGTACTTC. The full variable domain, completed using reference TRBV9 and TRBJ2-7, is DSGVTQTPKHLITATGQRVTLRCSPRSGDLSVYWYQQSLDQGLQFLIQYYNGEERAKGNILERFSAQQFPDLHSELNLSSLELGDSALYFCASSVGTWATEQYFGPGTRLTVT.